These T cell receptor beta chains were read from a single sample in a study of control samples from healthy donors and cancer patients. Here immunoSEQ multiplex PCR was the method, and the copy in TCRdb shows in-frame clones only, minus some. The profile shows 170,000 or so clones, approximately 94% of them singletons. Material: blood. These receptors all stem from a young woman in good health. The CDR3 runs from the conserved cysteine through the conserved F or W. D genes are given only for firm matches. Some rows mark clone size as missing; the rest say once, few, many or name a class of expanded clone.

v_call: TRBV6-6; d_call: NA; j_call: TRBJ1-5; clone_size: NA; cdr3_aa: CASRQGDNQPQHF; cdr3_nt: TGTGCCAGCAGACAGGGAGATAACCAGCCCCAGCATTTT
v_call: TRBV25-1; d_call: TRBD1; j_call: TRBJ2-1; clone_size: NA; cdr3_aa: CASTLTGGSYNEQFF; cdr3_nt: TGTGCCAGCACACTAACAGGGGGCTCCTACAATGAGCAGTTCTTC
v_call: TRBV10-2; d_call: NA; j_call: TRBJ2-5; clone_size: NA; cdr3_aa: CASSESVGLQETQYF; cdr3_nt: TGCGCCAGCAGTGAGAGTGTGGGGCTCCAAGAGACCCAGTACTTC
v_call: TRBV5-1; d_call: TRBD1; j_call: TRBJ2-7; clone_size: once; cdr3_aa: CASSLRGPESDEQYF; cdr3_nt: TGCGCCAGCAGCTTGAGGGGGCCAGAGTCAGACGAGCAGTACTTC
v_call: TRBV6-2/TRBV6-3; d_call: NA; j_call: TRBJ1-1; clone_size: few; cdr3_aa: CASSYDRGLRAEAFF; cdr3_nt: TGTGCCAGCAGTTACGATCGGGGTTTGAGGGCTGAAGCTTTCTTT
v_call: TRBV9; d_call: NA; j_call: TRBJ1-2; clone_size: NA; cdr3_aa: CVSSSTQEGYTF; cdr3_nt: TGTGTCAGCAGCTCAACTCAGGAAGGCTACACCTTC
v_call: TRBV19; d_call: NA; j_call: TRBJ1-2; clone_size: NA; cdr3_aa: CASRQGAGNYGYTF; cdr3_nt: TGTGCCAGTAGGCAAGGGGCCGGGAACTATGGCTACACCTTC
v_call: TRBV28; d_call: NA; j_call: TRBJ1-2; clone_size: once; cdr3_aa: CASSFVAGTGGYTF; cdr3_nt: TGTGCCAGCAGTTTCGTGGCGGGCACGGGTGGCTACACCTTC
v_call: TRBV20-1; d_call: NA; j_call: TRBJ2-2; clone_size: NA; cdr3_aa: CSALNTGELFF; cdr3_nt: TGCAGTGCACTTAACACCGGGGAGCTGTTTTTT
v_call: TRBV5-5; d_call: TRBD1; j_call: TRBJ1-2; clone_size: NA; cdr3_aa: CASSLTGTGGPYGYTF; cdr3_nt: TGTGCCAGCAGCCTAACCGGGACAGGGGGCCCCTATGGCTACACCTTC
v_call: TRBV29-1; d_call: NA; j_call: TRBJ1-3; clone_size: NA; cdr3_aa: CSVGGGNTIYF; cdr3_nt: TGCAGCGTTGGTGGTGGAAACACCATATATTTT
v_call: TRBV7-2; d_call: NA; j_call: TRBJ1-1; clone_size: NA; cdr3_aa: CASSQAGALNTEAFF; cdr3_nt: TGTGCCAGCAGTCAAGCCGGGGCACTGAACACTGAAGCTTTCTTT
v_call: TRBV5-6; d_call: TRBD2; j_call: TRBJ2-7; clone_size: once; cdr3_aa: CASSLVPGGEQYF; cdr3_nt: TGTGCCAGCAGCTTGGTTCCCGGGGGGGAGCAGTACTTC
v_call: TRBV5-1; d_call: NA; j_call: TRBJ1-6; clone_size: NA; cdr3_aa: CAPGYRGSPLHF; cdr3_nt: TGCGCCCCGGGGTACCGGGGATCACCCCTCCACTTT
v_call: TRBV11-3; d_call: TRBD1; j_call: TRBJ1-1; clone_size: NA; cdr3_aa: CASSNTGGLTEAFF; cdr3_nt: TGTGCCAGCAGTAACACAGGGGGCCTAACTGAAGCTTTCTTT
v_call: TRBV10-1; d_call: NA; j_call: TRBJ1-1; clone_size: NA; cdr3_aa: CASSDRVVTEAFF; cdr3_nt: TGCGCCAGCAGTGATCGGGTGGTCACTGAAGCTTTCTTT
v_call: TRBV7-2; d_call: NA; j_call: TRBJ1-2; clone_size: NA; cdr3_aa: CASSFGGNYGYTF; cdr3_nt: TGTGCCAGCAGCTTCGGGGGTAACTATGGCTACACCTTC
v_call: TRBV13; d_call: NA; j_call: TRBJ1-3; clone_size: NA; cdr3_aa: CASSLGTLTGNTIYF; cdr3_nt: TGTGCCAGCAGCTTAGGGACCCTCACTGGAAACACCATATATTTT
v_call: TRBV28; d_call: NA; j_call: TRBJ2-7; clone_size: NA; cdr3_aa: CASSPTSSYEQYF; cdr3_nt: TGTGCCAGCAGTCCGACAAGTTCCTACGAGCAGTACTTC
v_call: TRBV27; d_call: NA; j_call: TRBJ2-2; clone_size: NA; cdr3_aa: CASSLLGSSTGELFF; cdr3_nt: TGTGCCAGCAGTTTGTTAGGTTCGAGCACCGGGGAGCTGTTTTTT
v_call: TRBV7-2; d_call: TRBD2; j_call: TRBJ2-7; clone_size: NA; cdr3_aa: CASSLRAGGSSYEQYF; cdr3_nt: TGTGCCAGCAGCCTCCGAGCGGGAGGGAGCTCCTACGAGCAGTACTTC
v_call: TRBV18; d_call: TRBD2; j_call: TRBJ2-3; clone_size: NA; cdr3_aa: CASSPYSGRAADTQYF; cdr3_nt: TGTGCCAGCTCTCCTTATAGCGGGAGGGCCGCGGATACGCAGTATTTT
v_call: TRBV10-3; d_call: NA; j_call: TRBJ1-2; clone_size: NA; cdr3_aa: CAISGEVNYGYTF; cdr3_nt: TGTGCCATCAGTGGGGAGGTTAACTATGGCTACACCTTC
v_call: TRBV7-2; d_call: NA; j_call: TRBJ1-3; clone_size: NA; cdr3_aa: CASSSGSRNTIYF; cdr3_nt: TGTGCCAGCAGCTCTGGGTCCCGGAACACCATATATTTT
v_call: TRBV7-2; d_call: TRBD1; j_call: TRBJ1-6; clone_size: NA; cdr3_aa: CASNVGQTWGSPLHF; cdr3_nt: TGTGCCAGCAATGTGGGACAGACTTGGGGTTCACCCCTCCACTTT
v_call: TRBV6-5; d_call: NA; j_call: TRBJ1-2; clone_size: once; cdr3_aa: CASSLNRAGDGYTF; cdr3_nt: TGTGCCAGCAGCCTGAACAGGGCCGGGGATGGCTACACCTTC
v_call: TRBV7-2; d_call: NA; j_call: TRBJ2-7; clone_size: NA; cdr3_aa: CASSPVQGGSYEQYF; cdr3_nt: TGTGCCAGCAGCCCAGTACAGGGAGGCTCCTACGAGCAGTACTTC
v_call: TRBV6-6; d_call: TRBD1; j_call: TRBJ1-1; clone_size: NA; cdr3_aa: CASSDRVNTEAFF; cdr3_nt: TGTGCCAGCAGCGACAGGGTGAACACTGAAGCTTTCTTT
v_call: TRBV9; d_call: TRBD2; j_call: TRBJ2-5; clone_size: NA; cdr3_aa: CASSVTSRAETQYF; cdr3_nt: TGTGCCAGCAGCGTGACTAGCCGGGCGGAGACCCAGTACTTC
v_call: TRBV18; d_call: TRBD1; j_call: TRBJ1-5; clone_size: NA; cdr3_aa: CASSSGTGGVQPQHF; cdr3_nt: TGTGCCAGCTCATCCGGGACAGGGGGCGTTCAGCCCCAGCATTTT
v_call: TRBV19; d_call: NA; j_call: TRBJ1-6; clone_size: NA; cdr3_aa: CASSRDGENSPLHF; cdr3_nt: TGTGCCAGTAGCCGGGACGGGGAGAATTCACCCCTCCACTTT
v_call: TRBV2; d_call: TRBD1; j_call: TRBJ2-3; clone_size: NA; cdr3_aa: CASVEGALSDTQYF; cdr3_nt: TGTGCCAGCGTCGAGGGGGCACTTTCAGATACGCAGTATTTT
v_call: TRBV11-3; d_call: NA; j_call: TRBJ2-4; clone_size: NA; cdr3_aa: CASSLGGRGDAKNIQYF; cdr3_nt: TGTGCCAGCAGCTTAGGGGGACGAGGGGACGCCAAAAACATTCAGTACTTC
v_call: TRBV28; d_call: TRBD1; j_call: TRBJ1-2; clone_size: NA; cdr3_aa: CASSSPDRGGYTF; cdr3_nt: TGTGCCAGCAGTTCCCCGGACAGGGGCGGCTACACCTTC
v_call: TRBV29-1; d_call: NA; j_call: TRBJ1-1; clone_size: NA; cdr3_aa: CSIREDTEAFF; cdr3_nt: TGCAGCATCAGGGAAGACACTGAAGCTTTCTTT